Shown below are 20 T cell receptor beta chains from a single sample sequenced in a study of CD8 T cells in Susac syndrome. Random hexamers served to reverse transcribe roughly 0.5 to 1 ug RNA. Via MiXCR, TCRdb re-called the immunoSEQ multiplex PCR reads, giving one row per CDR3 protein. Of around 300,000 distinct CDR3 sequences in the sample, approximately 85% were seen once. The sample consisted of CD8+ T cells from PBMCs. These receptors were obtained from a human donor with multiple sclerosis.

The genes are TRBV5-1 and TRBJ1-3; D is uncertain. V was shortened by 1 base and J by 0 bases, with 5 bases between the two germline ends. This CDR3 contains 14 residues. Germline values: CDR1 SGHRS, CDR2 YFSETQ. For the CDR3, the DNA is TGCGCCAGCAGCTTGACCTACTCTGGAAACACCATATATTTT. It encodes CASSLTYSGNTIYF.

Here the CDR3 DNA reads TGTGCCAGCAGCGTAGATGGGGGGGTAACCTACAATGAGCAGTTCTTC. Residues: CASSVDGGVTYNEQFF. V usage is TRBV9 and J usage is TRBJ2-1; 7 bases align to TRBD2. After removal of 0 bases from V and 2 bases from J, the junction contained 5 bases not matched to a gene. This CDR3 comprises 16 residues. Germline V lookup: CDR1 SGDLS, CDR2 YYNGEE. Full variable domain (outside the CDR3, taken from reference TRBV9 and TRBJ2-1): DSGVTQTPKHLITATGQRVTLRCSPRSGDLSVYWYQQSLDQGLQFLIQYYNGEERAKGNILERFSAQQFPDLHSELNLSSLELGDSALYFCASSVDGGVTYNEQFFGPGTRLTVL.

The V call is TRBV4-1, the J call TRBJ1-2; TRBD1 agrees at 9 bases. The CDR3 spans 15 residues. V was pared by 3 bases and J by 4 bases, with 6 bases of the junction left unmatched. The V gene's germline CDR1 is MGHRA and CDR2 YSYEKL. The CDR3 protein is CASSQIRTGAYGYTF. DNA of the CDR3: TGCGCCAGCAGCCAGATCCGGACAGGGGCCTATGGCTACACCTTC.

The chain joins TRBV28 to TRBJ2-7, with D hard to call. With 3 bases removed from V and 3 bases from J, the gap between germline ends came to 6 bases. The germline gives CDR1 MDHEN, CDR2 SYDVKM. The CDR3 has 12 residues. The DNA of the CDR3 is TGTGCCAGCAGTTTTGACGGCTACGAGCAGTACTTC. This encodes CASSFDGYEQYF.

This chain joins TRBV21-1 and TRBJ1-5. TRBV21-1 is marked as a pseudogene. The CDR3 is 12 amino acids. The CDR3 protein is CASSKTSPPRHF. The CDR3 bases are TGTGCCAGCAGCAAAACTAGTCCCCCTCGGCATTTT.

The genes are TRBV4-3 and TRBJ2-7; D perhaps matches TRBD2 (5 bases). Trimming cost V 1 base and J 3 bases, with 10 bases left between them. The CDR3 extends over 14 amino acids. The germline CDR1 and CDR2 sequences are LGHNA and YSLEER. CDR3 protein: CASSQGSGVYEQYF. As DNA, the CDR3 is TGCGCCAGCAGCCAAGGATCCGGGGTCTACGAGCAGTACTTC.

The chain has TRBV7-2 and TRBJ2-1, with D possibly being TRBD1 (5 bases). The CDR3 runs 13 residues. Germline V gene sequence: CDR1 SGHTA, CDR2 FQGNSA. V was shortened by 5 bases and J by 10 bases, with 15 bases between the two germline ends. The DNA for the CDR3 is TGTGCCAGCAGCCAAAGATTAAGGGGAGAGCAGTTCTTC. Its translation is CASSQRLRGEQFF.

The chain recombines TRBV13 with TRBJ2-1; the D call may be TRBD1 or TRBD2 (5 bases each). Trimming left V 5 bases short and J 0 bases short, with 14 bases between. The CDR3 length is 16 residues. The V gene's germline CDR1 is PRHDT and CDR2 FYEKMQ (reference sequence). The DNA of the CDR3 is TGTGCCAGCAGCCCCCGGGACCTGAGCTCCTACAATGAGCAGTTCTTC. It yields the protein CASSPRDLSSYNEQFF. Looking up the rest from reference TRBV13 and TRBJ2-1 gives the full variable domain: AAGVIQSPRHLIKEKRETATLKCYPIPRHDTVYWYQQGPGQDPQFLISFYEKMQSDKGSIPDRFSAQQFSDYHSELNMSSLELGDSALYFCASSPRDLSSYNEQFFGPGTRLTVL.

The chain links TRBV27 to TRBJ2-7; the D call may be TRBD1 or TRBD2 (5 bases each). Germline lookup yields CDR1 MNHEY and CDR2 SMNVEV (reference sequence). The CDR3 is 12 amino acids. The ends were cut back, 8 bases at V and 2 bases at J, with 10 bases in the middle. CDR3 DNA: TGTGCCAGCGGGGACGGACCCTACGAGCAGTACTTC. Encoded protein: CASGDGPYEQYF.

The V and J genes are TRBV6-2 or TRBV6-3 and TRBJ2-7; no definite D call. Trimming took 2 bases from V and 0 from J, leaving 5 bases between them. CDR3 size: 13 residues. CDR1 and CDR2 (germline): MNHEY, SVGEGT. CDR3 sequence: CASSYASSYEQYF. The DNA of the CDR3 is TGTGCCAGCAGTTACGCTAGCTCCTACGAGCAGTACTTC.

V usage is TRBV28 and J usage is TRBJ1-1, with a tentative D call TRBD1 (6 bases). The CDR3 totals 16 residues. Trimming stripped 6 bases from V and 0 bases from J, with 17 bases between. CDR1 MDHEN and CDR2 SYDVKM come from the germline V gene. The CDR3 loop reads CASSPSTGLLNTEAFF. CDR3 nucleotide sequence: TGTGCCAGCAGCCCCTCGACAGGATTGCTGAACACTGAAGCTTTCTTT.

This chain uses TRBV10-1 with TRBJ2-1; no definite D call. The CDR3 contains 16 residues. Trimming removed 0 bases at V and 0 bases at J, with 9 bases between. Per the germline V gene, CDR1 is WNHNN and CDR2 is SYGVQD (reference sequence). The CDR3 sequence: CASSESRWGSYNEQFF. The CDR3 nucleotides are TGCGCCAGCAGTGAGTCGAGGTGGGGCTCCTACAATGAGCAGTTCTTC.

The chain joins TRBV28 to TRBJ1-1; TRBD1 matches 9 bases. The CDR3 runs to 19 residues. With 3 bases clipped from V and 0 bases from J, the junction kept 14 bases outside the gene matches. The germline V gene has CDR1 MDHEN and CDR2 SYDVKM. CDR3 region: CASSFALHRGQGMNTEAFF. The CDR3 DNA reads TGTGCCAGCAGTTTCGCTCTCCACAGGGGGCAAGGGATGAACACTGAAGCTTTCTTT.

This clonotype was counted a single time. The rearrangement joins TRBV28 to TRBJ2-7, with no clear D. The CDR3 is 11 amino acids. The germline V gene encodes CDR1 MDHEN and CDR2 SYDVKM. V was shortened by 10 bases and J by 3 bases, with 10 bases between the two germline ends. DNA of the CDR3: TGTGCCACCTCACCCTTCTACGAGCAGTACTTC. This encodes CATSPFYEQYF.

V usage is TRBV20-1 and J usage is TRBJ2-7; 8 bases are a match to TRBD1. The J segment lost 0 bases and the V segment lost 7 bases, leaving 14 bases of the junction unmatched. CDR1 and CDR2 (germline): DFQATT, SNEGSKA (reference sequence). The CDR3 runs to 16 residues. The CDR3 region has the DNA TGCAGTGTAGACCAGGGGGCGAAAACCTCCTCCTACGAGCAGTACTTC. Its translation is CSVDQGAKTSSYEQYF.

J is TRBJ2-1 and V is TRBV27; a possible D gene is TRBD2 (5 bases). Germline V gene data show CDR1 as MNHEY and CDR2 as SMNVEV (reference sequence). This CDR3 comprises 13 residues. The V end was cut by 3 bases, the J end by 3 bases, with 6 bases between. CDR3 sequence: CASSFGLYNEQFF. DNA of the CDR3: TGTGCCAGCAGTTTTGGACTCTACAATGAGCAGTTCTTC.

This sequence joins TRBV14 and TRBJ2-5; maybe TRBD2 (6 bases). The CDR3 loop spans 15 amino acids. The ends were cut back, 4 bases at V and 2 bases at J, with 14 bases in the middle. Germline V gene data show CDR1 as SGHDN and CDR2 as FVKESK. The CDR3 DNA is TGTGCCAGCAGCCCGGGGGTAGCATCTCAAGAGACCCAGTACTTC. It translates to CASSPGVASQETQYF. Variable domain in full (rest from reference TRBV14 and TRBJ2-5): EAGVTQFPSHSVIEKGQTVTLRCDPISGHDNLYWYRRVMGKEIKFLLHFVKESKQDESGMPNNRFLAERTGGTYSTLKVQPAELEDSGVYFCASSPGVASQETQYFGPGTRLLVL.

The chain carries TRBV7-2 and TRBJ2-7; D gene uncertain. This CDR3 has 14 amino acids. The V and J ends lost 1 base and 1 base respectively, with 8 bases between them. Germline CDR1 and CDR2: SGHTA and FQGNSA. CDR3 amino acids: CASSLVERSYEQYF. CDR3 nucleotides: TGTGCCAGCAGCTTAGTGGAGCGATCCTACGAGCAGTACTTC.

This chain links TRBV9 with TRBJ1-5; 9 positions match TRBD1. The CDR3 length is 14 residues. J was trimmed by 7 bases and V by 3 bases; bases with no gene match: 5. Germline CDR1 and CDR2: SGDLS and YYNGEE. This chain's CDR3 is CASSAWDREQPQHF. The CDR3 DNA sequence: TGTGCCAGCAGCGCTTGGGACAGGGAACAGCCCCAGCATTTT.

V gene TRBV7-8 combines with J gene TRBJ1-5; a weak D match, TRBD1 (6 bases). The CDR3 loop spans 15 amino acids. V lost 3 bases and J 3 bases, leaving 12 bases between the germline ends. Germline loops: CDR1 SGHVS, CDR2 FQNEAQ. CDR3 region: CASSLQGQINQPQHF. As DNA, the CDR3 is TGTGCCAGCAGCTTGCAAGGACAGATCAATCAGCCCCAGCATTTT.